Detailed here is one T cell receptor (beta chain). Its antigen is still unknown. J gave up 0 bases and V 3 bases, and 8 bases lay outside the gene matches. Germline V gene data show CDR1 as SGHKS and CDR2 as YYEKEE (reference sequence). This CDR3 comprises 17 residues. The data are from a study of STAT3 mutations in large granular lymphocyte leukemia. Across the study: Among longitudinally sequenced T-LGLL patients, roughly half had canonical activating STAT3 mutations detected. More than half of T-LGLL patients received immunosuppressive therapy. Study observations and caveats: Every T-cell large granular lymphocyte leukemia patient had at least one immunodominant TCR beta clonotype. In some patients, a small highly pathogenic clone possibly went undetected. Clonal expansion was inferred from other time points because no sample existed at each clone's first appearance.

Here immunoSEQ multiplex PCR was the method, and the copy in TCRdb shows in-frame clones only, minus some. The table has 15,000 to 17,000 clones, approximately 91% seen once. The chain recombines TRBV5-5 with TRBJ1-1; TRBD1 agrees at 10 bases. The source of this sequence is a woman aged 50 to 65 with T-cell large granular lymphocyte leukemia. Some clones in this sample may be carry-over from other donors' samples. The sequenced sample was peripheral blood mononuclear cells. For the CDR3, the DNA is TGTGCCAGCAGCTCCGACAGGGGGCAAATTATGAACACTGAAGCTTTCTTT. The encoded protein is CASSSDRGQIMNTEAFF.